This T cell receptor beta chain is from a study of blood T cell repertoires in COVID-19. At the level of the study: Sources were T cells, B-cell-depleted T cells, or PBMCs; the material itself was cDNA or gDNA.

Profiled with immunoSEQ multiplex PCR; TCRdb holds only in-frame clones, not every one. The sample comprises around 57,000 clones, over 80% of which are singletons, and about 22% rests with the top ten. V lost 1 base and J lost 5, with 16 bases in between. CDR3 length: 15 amino acids. CDR1 is SGHNT and CDR2 is YYREEE in the germline V gene (reference sequence). This clone was seen a few times. This receptor was identified in a woman aged 55-69 years with acute or convalescent COVID-19. The chain joins TRBV5-4 to TRBJ2-7, with a tentative D call TRBD2 (7 bases). Specimen: peripheral blood. CDR3 residues: CASSLWGGRRNEQYF. In nucleotides, the CDR3 is TGTGCCAGCAGCTTGTGGGGGGGCCGTCGGAACGAGCAGTACTTC.